These T cell receptor beta chains were read from a single sample in a study of post-analysis software for immune sequencing data. TCRdb re-analysed the PCR reads in MiXCR, keeping a single row per CDR3 protein. The data show about 820,000 distinct CDR3 sequences, roughly half seen once. The sequencing input was blood. The receptors originated from a girl aged 10 to 17 with multiple sclerosis. CDR3s leave out the opening cysteine and the closing phenylalanine or tryptophan. D genes are given only for firm matches.

d_gene	v_gene	j_gene	CDR3aa
TRBD2	TRBV12-3/TRBV12-4	TRBJ2-7	ASSSWREVSYEQY
TRBD1	TRBV20-1	TRBJ1-2	SARGGTGDYGYT
-	TRBV6-2/TRBV6-3	TRBJ1-5	ASTWEGNQPQH
TRBD2	TRBV6-6	TRBJ2-1	ASSLPGLAGAVEQF
-	TRBV4-2	TRBJ1-6	ASSQVRHPAVGNSRLH
TRBD2	TRBV20-1	TRBJ2-7	SARGRDYSYEQY
TRBD2	TRBV7-6	TRBJ2-7	ASSPSLAGGDEQY
-	TRBV2	TRBJ1-4	ASSGRAATNEKLF
TRBD2	TRBV4-2	TRBJ2-7	AGSQGPAGGSYEQY
-	TRBV5-1	TRBJ1-6	ASSFPGYSPLH
TRBD2	TRBV5-1	TRBJ2-1	ASSSGGSGGLSYNEQF
TRBD2	TRBV12-3/TRBV12-4	TRBJ2-1	ASSSEREGRGEQF
-	TRBV7-2	TRBJ2-3	ASSLEGTFPRDTQY
-	TRBV5-1	TRBJ1-2	ASSLAGAANYGYT
-	TRBV20-1	TRBJ1-5	SARQGHRNQPQH
-	TRBV5-1	TRBJ2-3	ASSLASGTDTQY
TRBD1	TRBV6-6	TRBJ1-1	ASTIGQGRDTEAF
TRBD2	TRBV6-2/TRBV6-3	TRBJ2-7	ASSWTSSISPYEQY
-	TRBV5-1	-	ASSLALSSTADYEQY
-	TRBV20-1	TRBJ1-2	SAIGVYGYT
-	TRBV9	TRBJ2-1	ASSVDEGQPYNEQF
TRBD1	TRBV18	TRBJ1-2	ASSPTGINYGYT
TRBD2	TRBV10-3	TRBJ2-1	AISPGLVNEQF
-	TRBV4-1	TRBJ1-2	ASSQPDSFNYGYT
-	TRBV20-1	TRBJ1-1	SATSLYSGNTEAF
TRBD2	TRBV20-1	TRBJ2-7	SARGLREGAEQY
-	TRBV29-1	TRBJ1-2	SVEDLGGFYGYT
TRBD1	TRBV5-1	TRBJ2-1	ASSPGRDRGYNEQF
-	TRBV7-2	TRBJ2-1	ASSPVEGANEQF
TRBD2	TRBV7-2	TRBJ2-1	ASSLAGRLAPNEQF
-	TRBV20-1	TRBJ2-7	SAKRDPSQY
-	TRBV27	TRBJ2-7	ASSFSGRAGEQY
-	TRBV4-1	TRBJ1-4	ASSQDSTTNEKLF
TRBD2	TRBV29-1	-	SGLAAETQY
TRBD1	TRBV10-3	TRBJ1-2	AISRQGTGGYT
-	TRBV12-3/TRBV12-4	TRBJ1-2	ASSYSGLESSYGYT
-	TRBV7-2	TRBJ2-7	AINDRTYEDEQY
-	TRBV12-5	TRBJ1-1	ASGPTPTEAF
-	TRBV2	TRBJ2-5	ASKTAQETQY
TRBD1	TRBV10-3	TRBJ2-1	AISGGQGHNEQF
-	TRBV5-1	TRBJ1-2	ASSFARLGYGYT
-	TRBV6-5	TRBJ1-1	ASRWTGNTEAF
-	TRBV7-9	TRBJ2-4	ASGQPVAEARKNIQY
-	TRBV29-1	TRBJ1-5	SGGSADGRNQPQH
TRBD1	TRBV20-1	TRBJ2-5	SARVGQGARETQY
-	TRBV4-1	TRBJ2-7	ASSQSGGNNEQY
TRBD2	TRBV5-1	TRBJ2-1	ASSPGLAGGPGNEQF
-	TRBV28	TRBJ2-7	ASSLSLAYEQY
TRBD2	TRBV29-1	TRBJ2-1	SVLGLAGGTYNEQF